Listed below are T cell receptor beta chains from one sample, sequenced in a study of blood T cells in healthy people across ages. A single record per CDR3 protein comes from TCRdb applying MiXCR to the 5' RACE reads. The sample comprises about 500,000 distinct CDR3 sequences, more than 20% of which are singletons, and less than 9% rests with the top ten. These same records also appear under a second study, on T cells of mothers and their children.

Sequencing was done on a sample of blood. All receptors come from a boy younger than 18 in good health. The conserved cysteine and the conserved F or W are not part of the CDR3 here.

v_call	j_call	cdr3_aa
TRBV20-1	TRBJ2-7	SAYRSGQGAETYEQY
TRBV27	TRBJ2-7	ASSLLGQGASSYEQY
TRBV12-3/TRBV12-4	TRBJ2-7	ASRSIGGSEQY
TRBV10-3	TRBJ2-7	AIGQGIGEQY
TRBV30	TRBJ2-4	ACDTAAIAKNIQY
TRBV20-1	TRBJ2-5	SALTGVSSGMYQETQY
TRBV9	TRBJ2-1	ASSPGISSYNEQF
TRBV28	.	ASSLDSREQY
TRBV4-3	TRBJ1-1	ASSQENRIGNTEAF
TRBV7-2	TRBJ2-3	ASSGGARLGGTDTQY
TRBV5-6	TRBJ1-1	ASSLVGGLAF
TRBV28	TRBJ1-5	ASRGTGTGNDYPQH
TRBV5-1	.	ASRSLDQGEQF
TRBV29-1	TRBJ2-1	SVLRAGSFYNEQF
TRBV7-2	TRBJ2-3	ASSPPTGSDTQY
TRBV3-1	TRBJ2-7	ASSPATAGRGGEQY
TRBV20-1	TRBJ2-3	SASRGTDTQY